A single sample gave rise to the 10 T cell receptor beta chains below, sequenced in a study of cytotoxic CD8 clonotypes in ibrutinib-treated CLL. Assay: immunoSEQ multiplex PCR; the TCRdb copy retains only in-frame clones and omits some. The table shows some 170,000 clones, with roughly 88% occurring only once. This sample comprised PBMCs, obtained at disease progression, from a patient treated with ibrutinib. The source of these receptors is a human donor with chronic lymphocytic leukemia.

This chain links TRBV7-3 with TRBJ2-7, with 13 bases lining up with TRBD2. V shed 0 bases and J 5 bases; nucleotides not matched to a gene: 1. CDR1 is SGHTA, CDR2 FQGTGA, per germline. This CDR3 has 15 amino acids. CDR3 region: CASSLTGLAGDEQYF. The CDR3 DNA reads TGTGCCAGCAGCTTAACTGGACTAGCGGGAGACGAGCAGTACTTC.

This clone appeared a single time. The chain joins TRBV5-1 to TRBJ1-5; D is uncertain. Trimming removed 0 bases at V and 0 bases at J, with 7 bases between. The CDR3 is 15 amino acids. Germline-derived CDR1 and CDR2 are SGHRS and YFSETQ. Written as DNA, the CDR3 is TGCGCCAGCAGCTTGGCTGGGTCTAGCAATCAGCCCCAGCATTTT. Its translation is CASSLAGSSNQPQHF.

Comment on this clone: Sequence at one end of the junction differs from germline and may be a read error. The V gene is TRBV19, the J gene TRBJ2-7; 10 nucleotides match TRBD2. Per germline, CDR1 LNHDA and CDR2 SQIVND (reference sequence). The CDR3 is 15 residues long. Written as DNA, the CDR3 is TGTGCCAGTAGTATATTAGCGGGAGGCTCCCACGAGCAGTACTTC. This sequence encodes CASSILAGGSHEQYF.

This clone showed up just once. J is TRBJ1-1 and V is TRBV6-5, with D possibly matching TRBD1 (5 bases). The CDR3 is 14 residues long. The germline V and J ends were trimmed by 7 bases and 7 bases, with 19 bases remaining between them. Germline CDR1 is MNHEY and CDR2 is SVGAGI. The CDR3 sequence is CASMGYGGAGEAFF. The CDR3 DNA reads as TGTGCCAGCATGGGATACGGGGGAGCGGGTGAAGCTTTCTTT.

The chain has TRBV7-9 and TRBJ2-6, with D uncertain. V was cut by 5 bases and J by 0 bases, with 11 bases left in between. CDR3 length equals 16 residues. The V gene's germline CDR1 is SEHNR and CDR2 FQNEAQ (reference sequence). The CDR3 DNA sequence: TGTGCCAGCAGCATTACAGCGCCCTCTGGGGCCAACGTCCTGACTTTC. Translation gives CASSITAPSGANVLTF.

CDR3 sequence: CAWSPRDRGREKLFF. The CDR3 region has the DNA TGTGCCTGGAGTCCCCGGGACAGGGGTCGCGAAAAACTGTTTTTT. The rearrangement uses TRBV30 and TRBJ1-4; 10 positions agree with TRBD1. The CDR3 is 15 amino acids. Germline CDR1 reads GTSNPN; CDR2 reads SVGIG (reference sequence). V lost 2 bases to trimming and J lost 8 bases; unmatched junction nucleotides: 8. The variable domain in full, with the rest retrieved from reference TRBV30 and TRBJ1-4, is SQTIHQWPATLVQPVGSPLSLECTVEGTSNPNLYWYRQAAGRGLQLLFYSVGIGQISSEVPQNLSASRPQDRQFILSSKKLLLSDSGFYLCAWSPRDRGREKLFFGSGTQLSVL.

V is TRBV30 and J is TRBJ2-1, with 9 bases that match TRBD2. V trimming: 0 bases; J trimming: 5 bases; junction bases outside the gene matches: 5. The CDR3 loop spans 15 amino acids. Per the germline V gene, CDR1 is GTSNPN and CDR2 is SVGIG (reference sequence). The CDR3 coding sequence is TGTGCCTGGAGTGTAGGACTAGCGATCGACAATGAGCAGTTCTTC. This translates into CAWSVGLAIDNEQFF.

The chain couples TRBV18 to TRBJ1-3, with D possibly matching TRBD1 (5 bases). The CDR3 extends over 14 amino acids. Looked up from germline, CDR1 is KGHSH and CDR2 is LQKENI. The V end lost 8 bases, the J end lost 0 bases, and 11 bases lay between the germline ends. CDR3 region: CASTDRGSGNTIYF. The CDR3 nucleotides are TGTGCCAGCACTGATAGGGGCTCTGGAAACACCATATATTTT.

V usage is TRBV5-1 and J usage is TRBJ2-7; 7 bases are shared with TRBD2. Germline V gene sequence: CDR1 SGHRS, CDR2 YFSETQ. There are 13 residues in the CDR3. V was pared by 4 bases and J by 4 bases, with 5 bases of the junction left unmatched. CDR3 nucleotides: TGCGCCAGCAGCGGGGACTACCCGTACGAGCAGTACTTC. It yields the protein CASSGDYPYEQYF.

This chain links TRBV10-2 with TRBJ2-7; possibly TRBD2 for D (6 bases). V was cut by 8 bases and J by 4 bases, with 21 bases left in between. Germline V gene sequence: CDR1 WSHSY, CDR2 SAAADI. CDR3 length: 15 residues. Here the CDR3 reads CASPPLLAFLYEQYF. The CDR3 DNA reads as TGCGCCAGCCCGCCCCTACTAGCCTTCCTTTACGAGCAGTACTTC.